This TCR beta chain is drawn from a study of response to subunit inactivated influenza vaccine. This clonotype was recorded a few times. TCRdb called the RT-PCR reads again in MiXCR, with one record for every CDR3 protein. The table has roughly 540,000 distinct CDR3 sequences, under 30% seen once; the top ten hold about 2.8%. The V end was cut by 5 bases, the J end by 0 bases, with 13 bases between. The CDR3 sequence is 15 residues long. Separately, the same data were catalogued under a study of T cells expressing NK-cell markers. In that study: Libraries used 5'RACE template switching adding universal primer site and UMIs. Of eight sequenced donors, seven were HCMV-seropositive and one HCMV-seronegative. The use of an anti-gamma-delta TCR antibody, which was added in several experiments, restricted sorting to T cells expressing alpha-beta TCR. It was still unclear whether expanded NKG2C+ T cell clones were HCMV specific.

The source is a man aged 50 to 60 who received an inactivated influenza vaccine. Sequenced material: CD4+ T cells sorted from PBMCs, taken 11 to 12 days after vaccination. The V and J genes are TRBV12-3 or TRBV12-4 and TRBJ1-1; D ambiguous. The CDR3 spells CASSPFYGLNTEAFF. The DNA of the CDR3 is TGTGCCAGCAGTCCCTTTTACGGTTTGAACACTGAAGCTTTCTTT.